This T cell receptor (beta chain) is from a study of response to subunit inactivated influenza vaccine listed by TCRdb under 2018. Turning to the overall study: The study used deep quantitative T cell receptor repertoire profiling to track responses to a trivalent subunit inactivated influenza vaccine.

V trim: 5 bases; J trim: 7 bases; unmatched bases: 13. The CDR3 covers 16 residues, taking in both the cysteine and the phenylalanine. Only the CDR3 DNA is retained, 48 bases long and in frame from the first base. Based on the germline V gene, the CDR1 and CDR2 sequences are MDHEN and SYDVKM. This clonotype was seen ten or more times. What this receptor recognizes is not known. Qualities for individual bases were not recorded, and no much larger clone is one base off. What the work shows at the level of the full study, not this receptor alone: The authors suggested that each seasonal influenza vaccination may recruit only a limited number of new T cells.

The receptor library was made with RT-PCR. TCRdb names Illumina HiSeq 2500 as the instrument used. TCRdb cleaned the public reads at Q25 with fastp, built clones with MiXCR and kept in-frame beta chains. One record per CDR3 amino acid sequence lists the most common genes and DNA. Across this sample there are about half a million distinct CDR3 sequences, with 25% seen only once. 1.5% to 2% of the sample rests with the top ten. The receptor's source is a middle-aged man who received an inactivated influenza vaccine. Donor details come from another sample of the same person, matched by shared clones. This sequence uses TRBV28 and TRBJ2-1; the central 8 bases match TRBD2. The sequencing here drew on CD4+ T cells sorted from PBMCs, taken 5 days after vaccination. The DNA sequence follows: TGTGCCAGCAGTACGCCAGCGGGAGATCTCGGGAATGAGCAGTTCTTC. The encoded protein is CASSTPAGDLGNEQFF.